This T cell receptor beta chain is from a study of T cell responses to AZD1222 COVID-19 vaccine. Some clones are missing from TCRdb's copy, which holds only in-frame ones; the method was immunoSEQ multiplex PCR. The sample includes about 140,000 clones, 89% of them seen just once. Germline CDR1 reads SNHLY; CDR2 reads FYNNEI. V lost 7 bases, J lost 7 bases, and 5 bases stayed unmatched. This CDR3 comprises 13 residues. The TCR was taken from an adult in good health. Sequencing was performed on peripheral blood, taken on day 0 of AZD1222 vaccination. The J gene is TRBJ2-1, the V gene TRBV2; 9 bases are shared with TRBD2. The CDR3 nucleotides are TGTGCCAGCACCCCTAGCGGGGTTAATGAGCAGTTCTTC. Encoded protein: CASTPSGVNEQFF. Looking up the rest from reference TRBV2 and TRBJ2-1 gives the full variable domain: EPEVTQTPSHQVTQMGQEVILRCVPISNHLYFYWYRQILGQKVEFLVSFYNNEISEKSEIFDDQFSVERPDGSNFTLKIRSTKLEDSAMYFCASTPSGVNEQFFGPGTRLTVL.